These 27 T cell receptor beta chains were sequenced from one sample in a study of blood T cells in healthy people across ages (dated by TCRdb to the mid-2010s). The method was 5' RACE. Sequenced using an Illumina HiSeq 2500. A second PCR of 7 to 11 cycles was performed with a sample-barcoded 5' primer and a J-beta primer mix. TCRdb reran the public reads through fastp at Q25 and MiXCR, keeping productive beta chains. When rows share a CDR3 protein, they turn into one entry using the most common DNA and genes. The sample profile shows about 780,000 distinct CDR3 sequences; around half of them were found once. The ten largest clones capture less than 20% of the sample. The sample comprised blood. These receptor sequences come from a man of 80 years or more in good health.

This clonotype was detected ten times or more. The chain recombines TRBV29-1 with TRBJ2-3, with 9 bases that match TRBD1. The CDR3 consists of 12 residues. The junction had 3 bases not matched to a gene; V was cut back by 6 bases and J by 5 bases. Germline lookup yields CDR1 SQVTM and CDR2 ANQGSEA. The CDR3 here is CSVRTGEDTQYF. The DNA for the CDR3 is TGCAGCGTGCGGACAGGGGAAGATACGCAGTATTTT.

This clonotype was picked up a small number of times. This chain links TRBV7-6 with TRBJ2-5; weak D call: TRBD2 (6 bases). The CDR3 covers 15 residues. Between the trimmed V and J ends, which lost 5 bases and 1 base, there was a span of 14 bases. The germline CDR1 and CDR2 sequences are SGHVS and FNYEAQ. For the CDR3, the DNA is TGTGCCAGCAGCCCCCACGGGGGATTCCAAGAGACCCAGTACTTC. Amino acid sequence: CASSPHGGFQETQYF.

The rearrangement uses TRBV6-5 and TRBJ2-5; weak D call: TRBD1 (6 bases). Gene TRBJ2-7 matches the end of the DNA better, so the J call may be wrong. This CDR3 spans 14 amino acids. Germline V gene sequence: CDR1 MNHEY, CDR2 SVGAGI. Here the CDR3 reads CASNLQGNLHEQYF. CDR3 DNA sequence: TGTGCCAGCAATCTCCAGGGGAATTTACACGAGCAGTACTTC.

This chain joins TRBV6-5 and TRBJ2-7; tentatively, D is TRBD1 (6 bases). The germline CDR1 and CDR2 sequences are MNHEY and SVGAGI. V lost 8 bases to trimming and J lost 3 bases, with 17 bases between them. CDR3 length: 14 amino acids. DNA of the CDR3: TGTGCCAGCTCAAGGTCCACAGGGTTCTACGAGCAGTACTTC. It codes for CASSRSTGFYEQYF.

This sequence joins TRBV27 and TRBJ2-3, with 8 bases matching TRBD2. Germline V gene lookup returns CDR1 MNHEY and CDR2 SMNVEV (reference sequence). Trimming removed 4 bases from V and 2 bases from J; junction bases left unmatched: 5. This CDR3 comprises 15 residues. The CDR3 bases are TGTGCCAGCAGTTATAGCGGGATAGACACAGATACGCAGTATTTT. Residues: CASSYSGIDTDTQYF.

This rearrangement joins TRBV27 to TRBJ2-7, with D maybe TRBD2 (6 bases). The V end lost 3 bases, the J end lost 3 bases, and 9 bases lay between the germline ends. Germline lookup yields CDR1 MNHEY and CDR2 SMNVEV (reference sequence). CDR3 size: 13 residues. The CDR3, as DNA: TGTGCCAGCAGTTTTGAGGAGGGCTACGAGCAGTACTTC. This translates into CASSFEEGYEQYF.

The table lists this clonotype with a few counts. The CDR3 sequence: CASSYSLSGTSTDTQYF. DNA for the CDR3: TGTGCCAGCAGTTACTCTCTCAGCGGAACCTCCACAGATACGCAGTATTTT. V and J are TRBV6-2 or TRBV6-3 and TRBJ2-3; TRBD2 is a possible D gene (5 bases). The CDR3 length is 17 residues. Deletions cut 0 bases from V and 2 bases from J, with 15 bases between. Per germline, CDR1 MNHEY and CDR2 SVGEGT.

This clonotype was recorded at least ten times. V gene TRBV21-1 combines with J gene TRBJ2-4. TRBV21-1 is listed as a pseudogene. The CDR3 is 15 amino acids. CDR3 region: CASRGSKNLRNIQYF. The CDR3 nucleotides read TGTGCCAGCAGAGGGTCGAAGAATTTGAGAAACATTCAGTACTTC.

This clonotype came up a few times. A much more abundant neighbour one base away suggests this may be a read error. The chain employs TRBV7-3 and TRBJ2-3, with D perhaps TRBD2 (6 bases). Germline loops: CDR1 SGHTA, CDR2 FQGTGA. This CDR3 comprises 14 residues. The V gene lost 5 bases and the J gene lost 4 bases, with 13 bases spanning the gap. The CDR3 DNA reads TGTGCCAGCAGCGCGAGGGAGGTCTCAGATACGCAGTATTTT. This encodes CASSAREVSDTQYF.

The V call is TRBV6-2 or TRBV6-3, the J call TRBJ1-1; 10 bases are shared with TRBD1. Germline CDR1 and CDR2: MNHEY and SVGEGT. The CDR3 loop spans 14 amino acids. With 6 bases clipped from V and 4 bases from J, the junction kept 5 bases outside the gene matches. The DNA for the CDR3 is TGTGCCAGCAGATTGACAGGGGGCTGCACTGAAGCTTTCTTT. It codes for CASRLTGGCTEAFF.

This chain joins TRBV5-6 and TRBJ2-1; no firm D call. V gave up 4 bases and J gave up 7 bases, with 15 bases separating them. The CDR3 length is 14 residues. Germline CDR1 reads SGHDT; CDR2 reads YYEEEE. The DNA for the CDR3 is TGTGCCAGCAGCGTGGTCCCCGGCCGGAATGAGCAGTTCTTC. This sequence encodes CASSVVPGRNEQFF.

This clonotype was observed a few times. The chain combines TRBV20-1 with TRBJ2-5; D is unclear. V was clipped by 3 bases and J by 5 bases, with 16 bases between them. The germline gives CDR1 DFQATT, CDR2 SNEGSKA (reference sequence). CDR3 length: 14 residues. The CDR3 nucleotides read TGCAGTGCTAGTGGGCAACCTAGTTTGGAGACCCAGTACTTC. Protein product: CSASGQPSLETQYF.

V gene TRBV29-1 combines with J gene TRBJ2-2; the match to TRBD2 covers 7 bases. This CDR3 contains 11 residues. After removal of 7 bases from V and 6 bases from J, the junction contained 2 bases not matched to a gene. Germline V gene sequence: CDR1 SQVTM, CDR2 ANQGSEA. The CDR3 is CSAGRAGELFF. CDR3 bases: TGCAGCGCGGGGAGGGCCGGGGAGCTGTTTTTT.

This clonotype was detected a few times. The chain links TRBV28 to TRBJ2-4; 12 bases align to TRBD2. Germline V gives CDR1 MDHEN, CDR2 SYDVKM. The junction had 5 bases not matched to a gene; V was cut back by 3 bases and J by 2 bases. The CDR3 loop spans 17 amino acids. The CDR3 nucleotides are TGTGCCAGCAGTTTCCCTAGCGGGAGGGCCCCCAAAAACATTCAGTACTTC. It translates to CASSFPSGRAPKNIQYF.

V is TRBV28 and J is TRBJ2-7; TRBD2 aligns across 12 bases. V lost 6 bases and J lost 7; bases outside the gene matches: 4. Germline V lookup: CDR1 MDHEN, CDR2 SYDVKM. There are 13 residues in the CDR3. The CDR3 region is CASREGLAGEQYF. Written as DNA, the CDR3 is TGTGCCAGCAGAGAGGGACTAGCGGGTGAGCAGTACTTC.

The chain carries TRBV9 and TRBJ2-2; 10 bases align to TRBD1. Germline V gene sequence: CDR1 SGDLS, CDR2 YYNGEE. Germline trimming cut 0 bases from V and 5 bases from J; bases unmatched to any gene: 7. The CDR3 consists of 17 residues. The CDR3 loop is CASSVGQGAFVTGELFF. CDR3 DNA: TGTGCCAGCAGCGTAGGACAGGGGGCCTTTGTGACCGGGGAGCTGTTTTTT.

This clonotype was observed a few times. This rearrangement joins TRBV5-1 to TRBJ1-3; 11 positions match TRBD1. J gave up 3 bases and V 0 bases, and 5 bases lay outside the gene matches. Per germline, CDR1 SGHRS and CDR2 YFSETQ. The CDR3 totals 17 residues. This CDR3 is CASSLVGQGADGNTIYF. Written as DNA, the CDR3 is TGCGCCAGCAGCTTGGTCGGACAGGGGGCAGATGGAAACACCATATATTTT. The full variable domain, in which reference TRBV5-1 and TRBJ1-3 provide the parts outside the CDR3, is KAGVTQTPRYLIKTRGQQVTLSCSPISGHRSVSWYQQTPGQGLQFLFEYFSETQRNKGNFPGRFSGRQFSNSRSEMNVSTLELGDSALYLCASSLVGQGADGNTIYFGEGSWLTVV.

This clonotype was found a few times. The CDR3 region is CASSPQTSGRRQETQYF. The CDR3 DNA follows: TGTGCCAGCAGCCCGCAGACTAGCGGGAGAAGGCAAGAGACCCAGTACTTC. The chain carries TRBV11-3 and TRBJ2-5; 12 nucleotides line up with TRBD2. The CDR3 runs to 17 residues. Trimming removed 5 bases from V and 2 bases from J; junction bases left unmatched: 9. From germline, CDR1 is SGHNT and CDR2 YENEEA.

The V gene is TRBV6-6, the J gene TRBJ2-2, with 8 bases matching TRBD2. The J segment lost 7 bases and the V segment lost 11 bases, leaving 9 bases of the junction unmatched. Per the germline V gene, CDR1 is MNHNY and CDR2 is SVGAGI (reference sequence). CDR3 length: 13 residues. CDR3 in amino acids: CASGGVSRGELFF. The CDR3 DNA reads TGTGCCTCGGGAGGGGTTAGTCGCGGGGAGCTGTTTTTT.

V and J are TRBV28 and TRBJ2-5, with 7 nucleotides matching TRBD1. J was trimmed by 1 base and V by 4 bases; bases with no gene match: 9. CDR1 is MDHEN and CDR2 is SYDVKM in the germline V gene. The CDR3 is made up of 16 amino acids. DNA of the CDR3: TGTGCCAGCAGTTCTCTCTTCCGGGACAGCCAAGAGACCCAGTACTTC. The encoded protein is CASSSLFRDSQETQYF.

The rearrangement joins TRBV20-1 to TRBJ2-1; D call uncertain. Deletions cut 0 bases from V and 7 bases from J, with 10 bases between. The CDR3 has 13 residues. Germline-derived CDR1 and CDR2 are DFQATT and SNEGSKA (reference sequence). CDR3 nucleotide sequence: TGCAGTGCTAGAGAGATAGATTTAAATGAGCAGTTCTTC. This sequence encodes CSAREIDLNEQFF.

The rearrangement uses TRBV6-1 and TRBJ2-5; D possibly corresponds to TRBD1 (5 bases). Germline V gene lookup returns CDR1 MNHNS and CDR2 SASEGT. The CDR3 consists of 14 residues. The V end lost 4 bases, the J end lost 2 bases, and 11 bases lay between the germline ends. In nucleotides, the CDR3 is TGTGCCAGCAGTGCTAGACAGCCGCAAGAGACCCAGTACTTC. This gives the protein CASSARQPQETQYF.

This clonotype was seen only a few times. The chain is built from TRBV7-2 and TRBJ2-3; D may be TRBD1 (6 bases). Deletions cut 5 bases from V and 10 bases from J, with 16 bases between. Germline CDR1 is SGHTA and CDR2 is FQGNSA. The CDR3 extends over 13 amino acids. CDR3 in DNA: TGTGCCAGCAGCGTACGACAGGCCACGGCGCAGTATTTT. This gives the protein CASSVRQATAQYF.

The chain links TRBV9 to TRBJ2-3; D uncertain. V lost 0 bases to trimming and J lost 2 bases, with 10 bases between them. The CDR3 consists of 15 residues. Germline CDR1 and CDR2: SGDLS and YYNGEE. The CDR3 here is CASSVAEADTDTQYF. CDR3 nucleotides: TGTGCCAGCAGCGTAGCCGAGGCCGACACAGATACGCAGTATTTT.

The count of this clonotype is one. The gene calls are TRBV6-2 or TRBV6-3 and TRBJ2-3; 8 bases align to TRBD2. The CDR3 runs 17 residues. Germline-derived CDR1 and CDR2 are MNHEY and SVGEGT. With V trimmed by 3 bases and J by 0 bases, 8 bases remained unmatched. The CDR3 region has the DNA TGTGCCAGCAGTTATTTCCGCGGGACTAGAAGCACAGATACGCAGTATTTT. Its protein product is CASSYFRGTRSTDTQYF.

The chain couples TRBV29-1 to TRBJ2-3; TRBD2 might be the D (6 bases). This CDR3 is 14 amino acids long. Trimming left V 7 bases short and J 2 bases short, with 16 bases between. Germline CDR1 and CDR2: SQVTM and ANQGSEA. The CDR3 loop is CSAGEADTTDTQYF. The CDR3 bases are TGCAGCGCGGGGGAAGCGGACACCACAGATACGCAGTATTTT.

The chain uses TRBV7-2 and TRBJ1-4; unclear D gene. This CDR3 spans 15 amino acids. Trimming cost V 1 base and J 3 bases, with 9 bases left between them. Per germline, CDR1 SGHTA and CDR2 FQGNSA. The CDR3 nucleotides are TGTGCCAGCAGCTTAGTCGGCAGCTCTAATGAAAAACTGTTTTTT. It is translated as CASSLVGSSNEKLFF.